This note documents a single T cell receptor (beta chain) sequence. Generated by immunoSEQ multiplex PCR, the TCRdb table keeps only in-frame clones and is missing some. Seen here are roughly 710,000 clones, approximately 85% observed once, and the top ten hold approximately 0.01%. The data were obtained in a study of shared T cell receptors in the human thymus. Germline-derived CDR1 and CDR2 are MDHEN and SYDVKM. The V gene lost 11 bases and the J gene lost 2 bases, with 16 bases spanning the gap. CDR3 size: 14 residues. This sample also belongs to another study, concerning human thymus T cells. This second report adds: The donor group consisted of healthy Finnish infants who were having corrective surgery for congenital heart defects. Thymus specimens were resections from corrective heart surgery. The authors found apparently biased V and J gene usage in thymic and blood repertoires. Related studies found that unrelated individuals share highly overlapping thymic repertoires.

The genes are TRBV28 and TRBJ1-5, with D possibly TRBD1 on 5 matching bases. Sequenced input: thymocytes. The TCR comes from a girl under three years old with a congenital heart defect. As DNA, the CDR3 is TGTGCCGCCCGATCGGGGGGAGGCAATCAGCCCCAGCATTTT. Protein product: CAARSGGGNQPQHF.